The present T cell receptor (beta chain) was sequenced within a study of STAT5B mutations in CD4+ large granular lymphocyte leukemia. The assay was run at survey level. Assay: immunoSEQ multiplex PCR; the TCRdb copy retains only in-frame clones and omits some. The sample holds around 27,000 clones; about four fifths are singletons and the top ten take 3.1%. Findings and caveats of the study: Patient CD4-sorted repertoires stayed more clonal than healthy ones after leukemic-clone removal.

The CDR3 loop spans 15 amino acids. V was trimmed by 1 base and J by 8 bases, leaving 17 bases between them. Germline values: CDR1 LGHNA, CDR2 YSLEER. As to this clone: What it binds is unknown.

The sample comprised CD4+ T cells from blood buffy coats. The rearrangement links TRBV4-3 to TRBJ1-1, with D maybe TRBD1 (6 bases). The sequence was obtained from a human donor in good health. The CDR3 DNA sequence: TGCGCCAGCAGCCAAGGAGCCAACTCAGGGGTCGAAGCTTTCTTT. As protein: CASSQGANSGVEAFF.